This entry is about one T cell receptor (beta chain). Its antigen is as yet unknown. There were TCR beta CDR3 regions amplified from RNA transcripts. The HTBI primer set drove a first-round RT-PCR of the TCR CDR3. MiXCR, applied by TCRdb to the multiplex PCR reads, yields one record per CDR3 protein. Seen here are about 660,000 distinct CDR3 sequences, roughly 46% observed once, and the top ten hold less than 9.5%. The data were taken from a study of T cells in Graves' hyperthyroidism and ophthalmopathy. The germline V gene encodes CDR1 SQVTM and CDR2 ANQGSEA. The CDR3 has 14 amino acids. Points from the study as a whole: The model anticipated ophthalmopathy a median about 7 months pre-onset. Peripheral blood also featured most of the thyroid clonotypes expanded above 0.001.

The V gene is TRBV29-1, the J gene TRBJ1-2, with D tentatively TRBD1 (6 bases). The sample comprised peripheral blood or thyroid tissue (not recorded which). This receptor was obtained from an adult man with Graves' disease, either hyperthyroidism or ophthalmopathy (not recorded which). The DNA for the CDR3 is TGCGGTGGGACAATGACAGGCACTAACTATGGCTACACCTTC. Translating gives CGGTMTGTNYGYTF.